This entry concerns a single T cell receptor (beta chain). Its target is unknown. This entry belongs to a study of beta chain features in type 1 diabetes. Broader study findings: The study found fewer insertions and more deletions at VDJ junctions in type 1 diabetes patients. Small HLA sub-analyses could not settle whether HLA shapes TCRB rearrangement.

The CDR3 contains 14 residues. V shed 4 bases and J shed 9 bases, with 17 bases lying between them. CDR1 and CDR2 from the germline V gene are MNHEY and SVGAGI. A heparinised blood draw that averaged approximately 120 mL was obtained once from each donor. Sorted CD4+ subsets: naive, central memory, regulatory, stem cell-like memory (CD45RO/CCR7/CD25/CD127/CD95/CD27 panel). Reverse transcribing all isolated RNA meant expressed TCRB transcripts were sequenced. The repertoire was sequenced with immunoSEQ multiplex PCR; TCRdb's copy has only in-frame clones and lacks some. The repertoire holds around 250,000 clones, with 14% as singletons.

V gene TRBV6-5 combines with J gene TRBJ2-3; D gene ambiguous. The clonotype comes from a woman aged 40 to 50 in good health. The sequenced sample consisted of naive CD4+ T cells from blood. The CDR3: CASSSPLVEWTQYF. CDR3 nucleotides: TGTGCCAGCAGTTCGCCTTTAGTGGAGTGGACGCAGTATTTT.